This T cell receptor beta chain comes out of a study of neurological immune-mediated disorders. Healthy controls consisted of blood bank volunteers in Maryland, USA. This clonotype was counted at least ten times. The CDR3 has 15 residues. Between the trimmed V and J ends, which lost 3 bases and 5 bases, there was a span of 16 bases. In germline, CDR1 is ENHRY, CDR2 SYGVKD. A single record per CDR3 protein comes from TCRdb applying MiXCR to the 5' RACE reads. Of tens of thousands of distinct CDR3 sequences in the sample, almost 7.5% are singletons; the top ten hold roughly 4.4%. The sequence was collected from a woman aged 40 to 50 in good health. The chain has TRBV10-3 and TRBJ2-5; weak D call: TRBD2 (7 bases). The specimen was PBMCs. The CDR3 spells CAISEGGGAGETQYF. As DNA, the CDR3 is TGTGCCATCAGTGAAGGAGGGGGGGCTGGGGAGACCCAGTACTTC.